The TCR beta chain under discussion was sequenced for a study of blood T cell repertoires in COVID-19. Study-level background: Specimens from acute and convalescent COVID-19 originated in the United States, Italy and Spain. The analysed material was cDNA or gDNA that came from T cells, B-cell-depleted T cells, or PBMCs.

Germline V lookup: CDR1 LGHNA, CDR2 YNFKEQ. The CDR3 is 14 residues long. Between the trimmed V and J ends, which lost 10 bases and 1 base, there was a span of 15 bases. Data came from immunoSEQ multiplex PCR; TCRdb stores just in-frame clones and leaves some out. Of 86,000 or so clones in the sample, 82% were seen once. Sequencing was performed on peripheral blood. The J gene is TRBJ2-3, the V gene TRBV4-2; maybe TRBD2 (6 bases). The sequence was collected from a woman of 80 years or more with acute or convalescent COVID-19. The CDR3 sequence: CATRGSAGTDTQYF. Written as DNA, the CDR3 is TGTGCCACCCGGGGGTCGGCGGGCACAGATACGCAGTATTTT.